This T cell receptor (beta chain) was sequenced in a study of post-analysis software for immune sequencing data. Built from TCR beta cDNA, the libraries had unique molecular identifiers in them. TCRdb re-called the PCR reads with MiXCR, one entry per CDR3 protein. The sample records about 820,000 distinct CDR3 sequences, under 70% being singletons. V lost 4 bases, J lost 6 bases, and 10 bases lay in between. CDR3 length equals 13 residues. Per germline, CDR1 LGHDT and CDR2 YNNKEL (reference sequence). Of note for this clonotype: Its antigen is unidentified.

General study findings and limits: People with multiple sclerosis had a significantly lower normalized Chao1 diversity than controls did. The five TRBV segments detected at higher frequency in patients than in controls included TRBV5-6, TRBV5-1 and TRBV20-1.

The rearrangement joins TRBV3-1 to TRBJ2-4, with D possibly TRBD1 on 6 matching bases. This TCR was sampled from a girl between 10 and 17 years old with multiple sclerosis. Sequencing was done on a sample of blood. The DNA for the CDR3 is TGTGCCAGCAGCCTCTCAGGGGTAAACATTCAGTACTTC. Amino acid sequence: CASSLSGVNIQYF.